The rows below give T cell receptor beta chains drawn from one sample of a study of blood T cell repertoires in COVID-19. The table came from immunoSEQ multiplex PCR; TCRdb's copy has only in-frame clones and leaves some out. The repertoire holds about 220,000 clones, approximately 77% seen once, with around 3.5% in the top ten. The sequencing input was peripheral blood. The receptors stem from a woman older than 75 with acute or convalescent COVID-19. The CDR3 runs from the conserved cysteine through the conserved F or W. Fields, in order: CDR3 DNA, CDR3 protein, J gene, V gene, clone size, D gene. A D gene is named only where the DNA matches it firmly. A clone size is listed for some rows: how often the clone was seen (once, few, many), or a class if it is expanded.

TGTGCCAGCAGCCGGACAGGGTACAACACCGGGGAGCTGTTTTTT CASSRTGYNTGELFF TRBJ2-2 TRBV11-2 few TRBD1
TGTGCCAGCAGTTACCAGGTGATTGGAACTAATGAAAAACTGTTTTTT CASSYQVIGTNEKLFF TRBJ1-4 TRBV6-2/TRBV6-3 . .
TGTGCCAGCAGTGAAAGAATGGGAGGGACTGGGGCGAGCTACACCTTC CASSERMGGTGASYTF TRBJ1-2 TRBV2 . .
TGCGCCAGCAGCTTGGACGGGGTCTCTTCACCCCTCCACTTT CASSLDGVSSPLHF TRBJ1-6 TRBV5-1 . .
TGTGCCAGTGGACAGAACCCTAGCAATCAGCCCCAGCATTTT CASGQNPSNQPQHF TRBJ1-5 TRBV6-5 . .
TGCAGTGCTAGTTCGGTGAACACTGAAGCTTTCTTT CSASSVNTEAFF TRBJ1-1 TRBV20-1 . .
TGTGCCAGCAGTTATAGAGGGTGGGAGCAGTACTTC CASSYRGWEQYF TRBJ2-7 TRBV6-6 . .
TGTGCCAGCAGTTACTCGGGGTCCGCGGGGCCCGGGCACTTC CASSYSGSAGPGHF TRBJ2-4 TRBV6-6 once .
TGTGCCAGCAGCGCCGGGGGGTCTTCCTACAATGAGCAGTTCTTC CASSAGGSSYNEQFF TRBJ2-1 TRBV9 . TRBD2
TGTGCCAGTAGTCCGCAGGGGGCACGGTCCACTGAAGCTTTCTTT CASSPQGARSTEAFF TRBJ1-1 TRBV19 . TRBD1
TGTGCCAGCAGTTACGGGACAGGACTTAGGGCTTTCTTT CASSYGTGLRAFF TRBJ1-1 TRBV6-5 . TRBD1
TGCGCCAGCAGCTCCAACACCATCTCCTACAATGAGCAGTTCTTC CASSSNTISYNEQFF TRBJ2-1 TRBV5-1 . .
TGTGCCAGCAGCTTAGCCATGGCAGGTTACACCTACAATGAGCAGTTCTTC CASSLAMAGYTYNEQFF TRBJ2-1 TRBV7-2 . .
TGCGCCAGCAGCCAACGGGCAGGGATGGATTCACCCCTCCACTTT CASSQRAGMDSPLHF TRBJ1-6 TRBV4-3 . .
TGTGCCAGCAGCCTCGGGGGGCCGAACACTGAAGCTTTCTTT CASSLGGPNTEAFF TRBJ1-1 TRBV2 . .
TGTGCCAGCAGCTTTTTACCGGGTAATTCACCCCTCCACTTT CASSFLPGNSPLHF TRBJ1-6 TRBV7-2 . .
TGTGCCAGCAGTCCAGGGGGCTATGGCTACACCTTC CASSPGGYGYTF TRBJ1-2 TRBV6-5 few TRBD1
TGTGCCAGCACCCAGGGTAATAATAATTCACCCCTCCACTTT CASTQGNNNSPLHF TRBJ1-6 TRBV6-5 . .
TGCAGCGCCGACACCGGGACAGGGGTCTTCAATGAGCAGTTCTTC CSADTGTGVFNEQFF TRBJ2-1 TRBV29-1 . TRBD1
TGTGCCAGCAGGCCAGACAGGGGACTCTATGGCTACACCTTC CASRPDRGLYGYTF TRBJ1-2 TRBV2 . TRBD1
TGCAGTGCTAGTTCGGGTTACGAGCAGTACTTC CSASSGYEQYF TRBJ2-7 TRBV20-1 . .
TGTGCCAGCAGCTCCTACAGGGGGCGATCGACCGGCTACACCTTC CASSSYRGRSTGYTF TRBJ1-2 TRBV7-9 . TRBD1
TGTGCCAGCAGCCCCCCCCCGGGACAGGACAATGAGCAGTTCTTC CASSPPPGQDNEQFF TRBJ2-1 TRBV9 . TRBD1
TGTGCCAGCAGCTTGGACAGGGGGCCATATCAGCCCCAGCATTTT CASSLDRGPYQPQHF TRBJ1-5 TRBV6-2/TRBV6-3 . TRBD1
TGTGCCAGCAGTTACTCAGGGACTAGTTCCCGGGAGCAGTTCTTC CASSYSGTSSREQFF TRBJ2-1 TRBV6-5 few TRBD2
TGTGCCAGCAGGGGGCCCTTGAACACTGAAGCTTTCTTT CASRGPLNTEAFF TRBJ1-1 TRBV25-1 . .
TGCAGCGTTGAAAGAAGGGGCCCTCAATATGGCTACACCTTC CSVERRGPQYGYTF TRBJ1-2 TRBV29-1 few .
TGTGCCAGTAGTATACACACGACAGGGGCCTACAATGAGCAGTTCTTC CASSIHTTGAYNEQFF TRBJ2-1 TRBV19 . TRBD1
TGTGCCAGTAGCACTAGCGGGGCACGCACAGATACGCAGTATTTT CASSTSGARTDTQYF TRBJ2-3 TRBV19 . TRBD2
TGTGCCAGCAGTTTATCCTCTTCCCGACAGGCTCCTAACTATGGCTACACCTTC CASSLSSSRQAPNYGYTF TRBJ1-2 TRBV27 . .
TGTGCCAGCACGGGGAGCGGGGGGGCCTACGAGCAGTACTTC CASTGSGGAYEQYF TRBJ2-7 TRBV6-5 . TRBD2
TGTGCCAGCAGTTTCGACAGGGCCAATGGCTACACCTTC CASSFDRANGYTF TRBJ1-2 TRBV27 . TRBD1
TGTGCCAGCTCACCACCCAAAGGGGCAGGCGGCTACACCTTC CASSPPKGAGGYTF TRBJ1-2 TRBV18 . .
TGTGCCAGCAGCAGCGACAGGGTTAATCAGCCCCAGCATTTT CASSSDRVNQPQHF TRBJ1-5 TRBV5-6 . TRBD1
TGTGCCAGCAGCCCCAGGGGCGACCCAGGAAACACCATATATTTT CASSPRGDPGNTIYF TRBJ1-3 TRBV9 . .
TGCGCCAGCAGCCAATACAGCGGGGGGGCCGGTGAGCAGTTCTTC CASSQYSGGAGEQFF TRBJ2-1 TRBV4-1 . TRBD2
TGTGCCAGCAGCGCTTCACAACAGGAGGAGCAGTACTTC CASSASQQEEQYF TRBJ2-7 TRBV9 . .
TGTGCCAGTAGTATTGGTACCCTATTCACAGATACGCAGTATTTT CASSIGTLFTDTQYF TRBJ2-3 TRBV19 . .
TGTGCCAGCAGCTTATTCAGGGGCCAAGAGACCCAGTACTTC CASSLFRGQETQYF TRBJ2-5 TRBV7-2 . .